This is a list of T cell receptor beta chains from one sample in a study of T cell responses to AZD1222 COVID-19 vaccine. Produced via immunoSEQ multiplex PCR; TCRdb's table is partial and in-frame only. The sample shows 150,000 or so clones, roughly 90% of them seen only once. Sample: peripheral blood, taken on day 0 of AZD1222 vaccination. These receptors came from an adult in good health. The CDR3 runs from the conserved cysteine through the conserved F or W. Each record gives: CDR3 length, D gene, clone size, V gene, J gene, CDR3 protein, CDR3 DNA. D genes are given only for firm matches. Not all rows give a size; the values are once, few, many and, for expanded clones, a class.

15,NA,NA,TRBV24-1,TRBJ1-2,CATSDAPGHIHGYTF,TGTGCCACCAGTGATGCCCCGGGACACATCCATGGCTACACCTTC
13,TRBD2,NA,TRBV2,TRBJ2-5,CASSSGLAETQYF,TGTGCCAGCAGTTCCGGACTAGCAGAGACCCAGTACTTC
13,NA,NA,TRBV2,TRBJ1-2,CASKTGQNYGYTF,TGTGCCAGCAAAACGGGACAAAACTATGGCTACACCTTC
14,NA,NA,TRBV11-3,TRBJ1-6,CASSLLGNNSPLHF,TGTGCCAGCAGCTTACTGGGGAATAATTCACCCCTCCACTTT
14,NA,NA,TRBV3-1/TRBV3-2,TRBJ1-4,CASSQSRGGEKLFF,TGTGCCAGCAGCCAAAGCAGGGGTGGGGAAAAACTGTTTTTT
15,NA,NA,TRBV4-1,TRBJ1-5,CASSQGVQWDQPQHF,TGCGCCAGCAGCCAAGGAGTACAGTGGGATCAGCCCCAGCATTTT
14,NA,NA,TRBV15,TRBJ2-7,CATSRDRDTYEQYF,TGTGCCACCAGCAGAGACAGGGATACGTACGAGCAGTACTTC
16,NA,NA,TRBV20-1,TRBJ1-3,CSASQTQGLSGNTIYF,TGCAGTGCTAGTCAAACGCAGGGTCTCTCTGGAAACACCATATATTTT
18,TRBD1,NA,TRBV12-5,TRBJ1-5,CASGLIPDGTASNQPQHF,TGTGCTAGTGGTTTGATTCCGGACGGGACAGCTAGCAATCAGCCCCAGCATTTT
17,TRBD1,NA,TRBV19,TRBJ2-2,CASSTLGQGFNTGELFF,TGTGCCAGCTCCACTCTGGGACAGGGCTTTAACACCGGGGAGCTGTTTTTT
15,TRBD1,NA,TRBV7-2,TRBJ1-4,CASSFSRQGYEKLFF,TGTGCCAGCAGCTTTTCGAGACAGGGGTATGAAAAACTGTTTTTT
14,TRBD1,NA,TRBV5-8,TRBJ1-6,CASSFGTGLSPLHF,TGTGCCAGCAGCTTCGGGACAGGGTTGTCACCCCTCCACTTT
14,TRBD1,NA,TRBV5-5,TRBJ2-1,CASSPQGARHEQFF,TGTGCCAGCAGCCCCCAGGGGGCGAGGCATGAGCAGTTCTTC
15,NA,NA,TRBV7-3,TRBJ1-2,CASSPLTPLNYGYTF,TGTGCCAGCAGCCCTCTTACCCCCTTAAACTATGGCTACACCTTC
15,NA,NA,TRBV3-1/TRBV3-2,TRBJ1-2,CASSQLQASRGGYTF,TGTGCCAGCAGCCAGCTCCAAGCATCTAGGGGTGGCTACACCTTC
14,TRBD2,NA,TRBV6-5,TRBJ2-1,CASSYGLDYNEQFF,TGTGCCAGCAGTTACGGACTAGATTACAATGAGCAGTTCTTC
15,NA,NA,TRBV5-1,TRBJ2-3,CASSLVSSNPDTQYF,TGCGCCAGCAGCTTGGTGTCATCAAACCCGGATACGCAGTATTTT
17,NA,NA,TRBV15,TRBJ2-1,CATSREQPGGPYNEQFF,TGTGCCACCAGCAGAGAGCAACCGGGGGGCCCCTACAATGAGCAGTTCTTC
13,NA,NA,TRBV6-4,TRBJ2-5,CASSAIAGETQYF,TGTGCCAGCAGTGCGATAGCCGGAGAGACCCAGTACTTC
13,TRBD1,NA,TRBV11-2,TRBJ1-1,CASSGGWNTEAFF,TGTGCCAGCTCAGGGGGCTGGAACACTGAAGCTTTCTTT
15,NA,NA,TRBV7-2,TRBJ1-3,CASSLVGLSGNTIYF,TGTGCCAGCAGCTTAGTGGGGCTCTCTGGAAACACCATATATTTT
14,TRBD2,NA,TRBV10-3,TRBJ2-7,CAISGVGRDYEQYF,TGTGCCATCAGTGGGGTGGGGAGGGACTACGAGCAGTACTTC
15,NA,NA,TRBV19,TRBJ1-2,CASQMGGPANYGYTF,TGTGCCAGTCAAATGGGGGGGCCAGCTAACTATGGCTACACCTTC
14,TRBD2,NA,TRBV5-6,TRBJ2-7,CASSLAGRTYEQYF,TGTGCCAGCAGCCTAGCGGGACGGACCTACGAGCAGTACTTC
11,NA,NA,TRBV5-1,TRBJ1-1,CASSLGLEAFF,TGCGCCAGCAGCTTGGGACTAGAAGCTTTCTTT
13,NA,NA,TRBV5-6,TRBJ1-1,CASSFLLGAEAFF,TGTGCCAGCAGCTTCTTACTGGGGGCTGAAGCTTTCTTT
15,TRBD2,NA,TRBV9,TRBJ2-7,CASSVATSGNYEQYF,TGTGCCAGCAGCGTAGCTACTAGCGGGAACTACGAGCAGTACTTC
15,TRBD1,NA,TRBV3-1/TRBV3-2,TRBJ1-2,CASSRKWDSNYGYTF,TGTGCCAGCAGCCGAAAGTGGGACAGTAACTATGGCTACACCTTC
16,NA,NA,TRBV5-4,TRBJ1-1,CASSLGSPVGGTEAFF,TGTGCCAGCAGCTTGGGCAGCCCAGTTGGGGGCACTGAAGCTTTCTTT
16,NA,NA,TRBV19,TRBJ2-5,CASSSRPGSLRETQYF,TGTGCCAGTAGTTCTCGGCCAGGGTCCCTCCGAGAGACCCAGTACTTC
17,TRBD2,NA,TRBV19,TRBJ2-1,CASSYRGGLDSYNEQFF,TGTGCCAGTAGCTATAGGGGAGGGCTAGACTCCTACAATGAGCAGTTCTTC
15,NA,NA,TRBV24-1,TRBJ1-3,CATSDPAGSGNTIYF,TGTGCCACCAGTGACCCTGCAGGGTCCGGAAACACCATATATTTT
12,NA,NA,TRBV29-1,TRBJ1-2,CSVFPGFYGYTF,TGCAGCGTTTTCCCGGGATTCTATGGCTACACCTTC
12,NA,NA,TRBV12-3/TRBV12-4,TRBJ2-2,CASSLVSGELFF,TGTGCCAGCAGCTTAGTTAGCGGGGAGCTGTTTTTT
11,NA,NA,TRBV29-1,TRBJ1-1,CSVVENTEAFF,TGCAGCGTTGTCGAGAACACTGAAGCTTTCTTT
13,NA,NA,TRBV7-9,TRBJ1-1,CASSRLQNTEAFF,TGTGCCAGCAGCCGCCTCCAGAACACTGAAGCTTTCTTT
13,NA,NA,TRBV12-3/TRBV12-4,TRBJ1-5,CASSPQANQPQHF,TGTGCCAGCAGCCCCCAGGCGAATCAGCCCCAGCATTTT
15,NA,NA,TRBV19,TRBJ2-2,CASSPGTLNTGELFF,TGTGCCAGTAGTCCCGGGACGCTGAACACCGGGGAGCTGTTTTTT
17,NA,NA,TRBV10-1,TRBJ1-3,CASSESGSGRIVHTIYF,TGCGCCAGCAGTGAGTCGGGGTCAGGTCGCATTGTTCACACCATATATTTT
15,NA,NA,TRBV5-1,TRBJ1-5,CASSLKAISNQPQHF,TGCGCCAGCAGCTTGAAGGCTATTAGCAATCAGCCCCAGCATTTT
13,NA,few,TRBV7-2,TRBJ1-4,CASSLGAARTLFF,TGTGCCAGCAGCTTAGGGGCGGCGAGGACGTTGTTTTTT
12,NA,NA,TRBV25-1,TRBJ2-1,CASTYGFNEQFF,TGTGCCAGCACCTACGGGTTCAATGAGCAGTTCTTC
17,TRBD1,NA,TRBV24-1,TRBJ2-7,CATSDPRAGTGAHEQYF,TGTGCCACCAGTGACCCACGAGCCGGGACAGGGGCGCACGAGCAGTACTTC
18,TRBD2,NA,TRBV3-1/TRBV3-2,TRBJ2-2,CASSQVGTGGHLYGELFF,TGTGCCAGCAGCCAAGTCGGAACGGGGGGGCATTTGTACGGGGAGCTGTTTTTT
15,NA,NA,TRBV5-6,TRBJ2-1,CASSLTGTVFNEQFF,TGTGCCAGCAGCTTGACAGGGACGGTCTTCAATGAGCAGTTCTTC
17,TRBD1,NA,TRBV3-1/TRBV3-2,TRBJ2-2,CASSQGAGQGPTGELFF,TGTGCCAGCAGCCAGGGGGCAGGACAGGGGCCCACGGGGGAGCTGTTTTTT
15,NA,NA,TRBV13,TRBJ2-7,CASSSWTALVDEQYF,TGTGCCAGCAGCTCCTGGACCGCCTTGGTCGACGAGCAGTACTTC
14,NA,NA,TRBV5-5,TRBJ2-7,CASSFGRVELEQYF,TGTGCCAGCAGTTTTGGCAGGGTAGAGCTCGAGCAGTACTTC
15,NA,NA,TRBV11-2,TRBJ2-3,CASRPPGRNTDTQYF,TGTGCCAGCAGACCCCCGGGACGAAACACAGATACGCAGTATTTT
15,TRBD1,NA,TRBV11-3,TRBJ1-1,CASSTQKTGGTEAFF,TGTGCCAGCAGCACTCAGAAGACAGGGGGCACTGAAGCTTTCTTT
15,TRBD2,NA,TRBV7-2,TRBJ2-5,CASSPKRGDRVTQYF,TGTGCCAGCAGTCCTAAGCGGGGGGACCGGGTAACCCAGTACTTC